This record concerns one T cell receptor (beta chain) sequence. This clone's antigen is unknown. No much larger clone is present one base from it, and per-base qualities are unavailable. The source of the sample is a study of control samples from healthy donors and cancer patients (dated by TCRdb to 2020 to 2021). Library construction relied on the immunoSEQ multiplex PCR assay. TCRdb holds this immuneACCESS table with in-frame rearrangements only. Some clones are missing; in checked studies, unresolved V genes explain under half, and the rest has no known cause. This sample has 150,000 or so clones in its table, and about 94% of those were observed once. The ten top clones hold more than 8% of the sample. Sequencing was carried out using blood. This clonotype was sampled from a woman in her forties in good health.

Here is the DNA: TGTGCCAGCAGCTGGCGACATGCCTCTGGGGGCAATCAGCCCCAGCATTTT. The encoded protein is CASSWRHASGGNQPQHF. The rearranged chain carries TRBV5-8 and TRBJ1-5; the D gene lacks a confident call. Taken from cysteine to phenylalanine, the CDR3 has 17 residues. Only CDR3 DNA is held: 51 bases, read in frame from base 1. V loses 3 bases of germline sequence and J loses 2 bases, and the interval between the two ends is 18 bases. The germline V gene gives CDR1 as SGHTS and CDR2 as YDEGEE.